This TCR beta chain was sequenced for a study of T cell responses to AZD1222 COVID-19 vaccine. Study findings and constraints: Once two AZD1222 doses were given, Spike-specific TCR breadth and depth went up.

This CDR3 region has 14 residues. Germline V lookup: CDR1 LGHDT, CDR2 YNNKEL (reference sequence). Trimming removed 6 bases from V and 5 bases from J; junction bases left unmatched: 6. As concerns this clone: The antigen remains unidentified.

TCRdb's copy holds only in-frame clones and misses some; the assay was immunoSEQ multiplex PCR. The data contain 84,000 or so clones, about 85% of them singletons. The TCR sequence derives from an adult in good health. V is TRBV3-1 (or the pseudogene TRBV3-2) and J is TRBJ2-7, with TRBD2 matching over 11 bases. Sequenced material: peripheral blood, taken on day 0 of AZD1222 vaccination. The CDR3: CASRLAGGRDEQYF. CDR3 nucleotide sequence: TGTGCCAGCAGGCTAGCGGGAGGTCGGGACGAGCAGTACTTC.